Listed here are 14 T cell receptor beta chains from one sample, sequenced in a study of CD8+ T cells in alopecia areata. After isolation, RNA underwent reverse transcription to generate cDNA as the sequencing template. Generated by immunoSEQ multiplex PCR, the TCRdb table keeps only in-frame clones and is missing some. The sample lists around 140,000 clones, 51% occurring once. The source material was CD4+ T cells sorted from blood, sampled at week 0. The source is a human donor with alopecia areata.

This clone was counted only a few times. The chain couples TRBV20-1 to TRBJ2-3; the D is unclear. The CDR3 runs to 11 residues. Trimming stripped 0 bases from V and 10 bases from J, with 8 bases between. Germline lookup yields CDR1 DFQATT and CDR2 SNEGSKA (reference sequence). The CDR3 sequence: CSARDAAPQYF. For the CDR3, the DNA is TGCAGTGCTAGAGACGCAGCCCCGCAGTATTTT.

This chain links TRBV13 with TRBJ2-1; TRBD2 aligns across 9 bases. Per germline, CDR1 PRHDT and CDR2 FYEKMQ (reference sequence). The CDR3 is made up of 15 amino acids. Losses at the gene ends were 2 bases for V and 6 bases for J; bases not matched to a gene: 5. CDR3 loop: CASSLRVAGANEQFF. CDR3 sequence (DNA): TGTGCCAGCAGCTTAAGAGTAGCGGGAGCCAATGAGCAGTTCTTC. Full variable domain (outside the CDR3, taken from reference TRBV13 and TRBJ2-1): AAGVIQSPRHLIKEKRETATLKCYPIPRHDTVYWYQQGPGQDPQFLISFYEKMQSDKGSIPDRFSAQQFSDYHSELNMSSLELGDSALYFCASSLRVAGANEQFFGPGTRLTVL.

This clone was observed once. DNA for the CDR3: TGTGCCAGCAAAAGGGGGCGGGAGACCCAGTACTTC. This encodes CASKRGRETQYF. V is TRBV25-1 and J is TRBJ2-5, with 7 bases that match TRBD1. V was clipped by 7 bases and J by 5 bases; unmatched bases: 4. Germline V CDR1 and CDR2: MGHDK, SYGVNS. CDR3 length: 12 amino acids.

This chain links TRBV29-1 with TRBJ2-2, with TRBD2 matching 8 bases. V dropped 4 bases and J dropped 6; count of bases not matched to a gene: 10. Per the germline V gene, CDR1 is SQVTM and CDR2 is ANQGSEA. There are 15 residues in the CDR3. CDR3 in DNA: TGCAGCGTTGTCCATAGCGGGATCGGTGCCGGGGAGCTGTTTTTT. It specifies CSVVHSGIGAGELFF.

This clone appeared a single time. Other DNA sequences in this sample translate to the same CDR3. This rearrangement joins TRBV5-1 to TRBJ2-5, with a tentative D call TRBD2 (5 bases). The CDR3 is made up of 14 amino acids. Trimming shortened V by 0 bases and J by 2 bases, and 8 bases separated the two germline ends. Germline-derived CDR1 and CDR2 are SGHRS and YFSETQ. CDR3 residues: CASSLASGQETQYF. The CDR3 DNA sequence: TGCGCCAGCAGCTTGGCCTCGGGGCAAGAGACCCAGTACTTC. The whole variable domain, filled in from reference TRBV5-1 and TRBJ2-5, reads KAGVTQTPRYLIKTRGQQVTLSCSPISGHRSVSWYQQTPGQGLQFLFEYFSETQRNKGNFPGRFSGRQFSNSRSEMNVSTLELGDSALYLCASSLASGQETQYFGPGTRLLVL.

J is TRBJ2-7 and V is TRBV30; no reliable D call. There are 14 residues in the CDR3. Germline lookup yields CDR1 GTSNPN and CDR2 SVGIG (reference sequence). V was pared by 4 bases and J by 3 bases, with 16 bases between. CDR3 loop: CAWKFGELGYEQYF. The CDR3 coding sequence is TGTGCCTGGAAATTCGGCGAATTAGGCTACGAGCAGTACTTC.

The chain carries TRBV5-1 and TRBJ2-1, with D perhaps TRBD1 or TRBD2 (7 bases each). Germline CDR1 and CDR2: SGHRS and YFSETQ. V was shortened by 1 base and J by 6 bases, with 14 bases between the two germline ends. The CDR3 is made up of 15 amino acids. CDR3 amino acids: CASSLYRGGVNEQFF. CDR3 sequence (DNA): TGCGCCAGCAGCTTGTACAGGGGAGGGGTCAATGAGCAGTTCTTC.

The V and J genes are TRBV30 and TRBJ1-5; 7 bases agree with TRBD1. CDR1 and CDR2 (germline): GTSNPN, SVGIG (reference sequence). The length of the CDR3 is 14 residues. V was pared by 1 base and J by 6 bases, with 6 bases of the junction left unmatched. Written as DNA, the CDR3 is TGTGCCTGGAGTGCGGGACAGATGGGTCAGCCCCAGCATTTT. Amino acid sequence: CAWSAGQMGQPQHF.

This chain connects TRBV5-1 to TRBJ1-1; 8 bases are shared with TRBD1. There are 16 residues in the CDR3. Germline trimming cut 4 bases from V and 0 bases from J; bases unmatched to any gene: 8. From germline, CDR1 is SGHRS and CDR2 YFSETQ. CDR3 region: CASSPTGGTMNTEAFF. The CDR3 nucleotides read TGCGCCAGCAGCCCTACAGGGGGGACCATGAACACTGAAGCTTTCTTT.

The genes are TRBV29-1 and TRBJ2-5, with 9 bases matching TRBD2. Looked up from germline, CDR1 is SQVTM and CDR2 is ANQGSEA. The CDR3 runs to 17 residues. The V segment lost 0 bases and the J segment 7 bases; nucleotides outside the gene matches: 15. The CDR3, as DNA: TGCAGCGTTGAAGACCAAGTAGCGGGAGTCGCGAAAGGGACCCAGTACTTC. Its protein product is CSVEDQVAGVAKGTQYF.

The chain is built from TRBV6-6 and TRBJ1-1; D is uncertain. The CDR3 runs to 14 residues. V was shortened by 4 bases and J by 0 bases, with 9 bases between the two germline ends. Germline lookup yields CDR1 MNHNY and CDR2 SVGAGI (reference sequence). CDR3 amino acids: CASSFVGLNTEAFF. The CDR3, as DNA: TGTGCCAGCAGTTTTGTTGGTCTGAACACTGAAGCTTTCTTT.

V and J are TRBV30 and TRBJ1-3; D unclear. Trimming cost V 3 bases and J 0 bases, with 9 bases left between them. CDR3 length: 14 residues. Per germline, CDR1 GTSNPN and CDR2 SVGIG (reference sequence). The CDR3 nucleotides are TGTGCCTGGAGGCGGGATCTCTCTGGAAACACCATATATTTT. Its protein is CAWRRDLSGNTIYF.

The chain combines TRBV30 with TRBJ2-5, with 8 bases lining up with TRBD1. Germline V gives CDR1 GTSNPN, CDR2 SVGIG (reference sequence). The CDR3 is made up of 15 amino acids. The V segment lost 1 base and the J segment 9 bases; nucleotides outside the gene matches: 13. The CDR3 reads CAWSGGQGRRGAQYF. The CDR3 nucleotides are TGTGCCTGGAGTGGAGGACAGGGTCGCCGAGGGGCCCAGTACTTC.

The chain combines TRBV7-9 with TRBJ2-3; the D is unclear. With 5 bases removed from V and 3 bases from J, the gap between germline ends came to 6 bases. Germline loops: CDR1 SEHNR, CDR2 FQNEAQ (reference sequence). The CDR3 runs to 12 residues. The CDR3 loop reads CASSVETDTQYF. The CDR3 DNA follows: TGTGCCAGCAGCGTGGAGACAGATACGCAGTATTTT.